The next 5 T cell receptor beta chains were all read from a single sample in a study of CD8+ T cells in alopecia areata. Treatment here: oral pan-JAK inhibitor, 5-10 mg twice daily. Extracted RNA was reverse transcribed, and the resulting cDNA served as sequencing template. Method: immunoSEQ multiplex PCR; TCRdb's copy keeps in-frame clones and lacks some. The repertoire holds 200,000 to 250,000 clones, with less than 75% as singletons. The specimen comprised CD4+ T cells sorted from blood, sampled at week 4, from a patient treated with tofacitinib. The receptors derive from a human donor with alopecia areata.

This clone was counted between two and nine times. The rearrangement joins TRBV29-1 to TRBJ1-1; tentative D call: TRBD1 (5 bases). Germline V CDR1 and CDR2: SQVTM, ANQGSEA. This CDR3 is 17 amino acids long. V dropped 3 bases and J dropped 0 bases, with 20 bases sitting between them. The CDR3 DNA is TGCAGCGTTGACGGGGTGGGCAGGGCCAGCATGAACACTGAAGCTTTCTTT. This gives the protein CSVDGVGRASMNTEAFF.

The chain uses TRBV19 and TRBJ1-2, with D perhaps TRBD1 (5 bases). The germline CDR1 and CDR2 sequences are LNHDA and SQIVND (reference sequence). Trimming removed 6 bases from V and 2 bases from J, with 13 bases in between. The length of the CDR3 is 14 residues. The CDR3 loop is CASRTGTENYGYTF. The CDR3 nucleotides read TGTGCCAGTAGAACCGGGACTGAGAACTATGGCTACACCTTC.

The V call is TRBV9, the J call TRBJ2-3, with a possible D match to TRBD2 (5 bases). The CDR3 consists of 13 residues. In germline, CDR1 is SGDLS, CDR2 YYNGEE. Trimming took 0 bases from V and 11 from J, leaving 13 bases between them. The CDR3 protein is CASSVDPTGRQYF. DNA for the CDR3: TGTGCCAGCAGCGTAGACCCCACGGGAAGGCAGTATTTT. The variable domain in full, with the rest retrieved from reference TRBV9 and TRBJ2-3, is DSGVTQTPKHLITATGQRVTLRCSPRSGDLSVYWYQQSLDQGLQFLIQYYNGEERAKGNILERFSAQQFPDLHSELNLSSLELGDSALYFCASSVDPTGRQYFGPGTRLTVL.

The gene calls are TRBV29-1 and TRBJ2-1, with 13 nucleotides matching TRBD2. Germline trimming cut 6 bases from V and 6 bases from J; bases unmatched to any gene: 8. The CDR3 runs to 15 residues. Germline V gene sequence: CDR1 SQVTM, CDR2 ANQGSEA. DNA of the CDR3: TGCAGCGTGGACCGAACTAGCGGGGGGGGCAATGAGCAGTTCTTC. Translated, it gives CSVDRTSGGGNEQFF.

Written as DNA, the CDR3 is TGTGCCAGCGGCTTTTACGAGCAGTACTTC. Protein sequence: CASGFYEQYF. J is TRBJ2-7 and V is TRBV6-5; unclear D gene. Trimming took off 8 bases at V and 4 bases at J, with 6 bases between the two ends. This CDR3 is 10 amino acids long. The germline CDR1 and CDR2 sequences are MNHEY and SVGAGI.